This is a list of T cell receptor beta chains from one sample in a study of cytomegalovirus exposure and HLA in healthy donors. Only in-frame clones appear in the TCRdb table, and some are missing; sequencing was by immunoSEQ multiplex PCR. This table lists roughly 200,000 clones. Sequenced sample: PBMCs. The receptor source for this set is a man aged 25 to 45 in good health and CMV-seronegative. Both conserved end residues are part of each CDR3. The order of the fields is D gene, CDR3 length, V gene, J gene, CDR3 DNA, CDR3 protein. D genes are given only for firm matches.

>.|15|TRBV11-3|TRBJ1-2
TGTGCCAGCAGCTTAGCGGGGTCCAGACAGGAGGGCTACACCTTC
CASSLAGSRQEGYTF
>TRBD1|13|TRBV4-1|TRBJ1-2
TGCGCCAGCAGCCGTGGACAGGGGTATGGCTACACCTTC
CASSRGQGYGYTF
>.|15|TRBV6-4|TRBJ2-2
TGTGCCAGCAGTGACTCTGGAGGGTACACCGGGGAGCTGTTTTTT
CASSDSGGYTGELFF
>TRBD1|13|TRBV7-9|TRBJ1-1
TGTGCCAGCAGCGCCGGGACAGACACTGAAGCTTTCTTT
CASSAGTDTEAFF
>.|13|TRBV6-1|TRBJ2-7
TGTGCCAGCAGTGGTGGGCAAACCTACGAGCAGTACTTC
CASSGGQTYEQYF
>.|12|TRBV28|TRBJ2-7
TGTGCCAGTTCGGACTATTCCTACGAGCAGTACTTC
CASSDYSYEQYF
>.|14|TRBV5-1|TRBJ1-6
TGCGCCAGCAGCCCGGACACCTATAATTCACCCCTCCACTTT
CASSPDTYNSPLHF
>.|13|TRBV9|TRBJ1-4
TGTGCCAGCAGCTTAAGTGGCAATGAAAAACTGTTTTTT
CASSLSGNEKLFF
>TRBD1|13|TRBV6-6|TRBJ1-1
TGTGCCAGCAGTCCTGGGACAGGGAATGAAGCTTTCTTT
CASSPGTGNEAFF
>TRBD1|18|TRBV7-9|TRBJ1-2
TGTGCCAGCAGCTCCGTCCCGGGACAGGGGCGATTGGTCTATGGCTACACCTTC
CASSSVPGQGRLVYGYTF
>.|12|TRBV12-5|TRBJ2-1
TGTGCTAGTGGTGAAGGGGTTACTGAGCAGTTCTTC
CASGEGVTEQFF
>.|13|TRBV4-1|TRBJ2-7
TGCGCCAGCAGCCAAGTAGCGGCCTACGAGCAGTACTTC
CASSQVAAYEQYF
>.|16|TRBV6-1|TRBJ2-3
TGTGCCAGCAGTGAACGGGCGGGCTCTAGCACAGATACGCAGTATTTT
CASSERAGSSTDTQYF
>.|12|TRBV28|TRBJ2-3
TGTGCCAGCAGGGGGAGCAGGGATACGCAGTATTTT
CASRGSRDTQYF
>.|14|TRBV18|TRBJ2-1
TGTGCCAGCTCACCTCTCGACTTGGGTGATGAGCAGTTCTTC
CASSPLDLGDEQFF
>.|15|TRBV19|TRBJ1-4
TGTGCCAGCATTAACGCCGCTGGAGGAGAGGAAAAACTGTTTTTT
CASINAAGGEEKLFF
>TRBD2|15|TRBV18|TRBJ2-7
TGTGCCAGCTCACCTAGCGGGGGGGCCGACTACGAGCAGTACTTC
CASSPSGGADYEQYF
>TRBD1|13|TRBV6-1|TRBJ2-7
TGTGCCAGCAGTGAATGGGACAGGGGGGAGCAGTACTTC
CASSEWDRGEQYF
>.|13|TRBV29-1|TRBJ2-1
TGCAGCGTACCTAGTGGCTCCTACAATGAGCAGTTCTTC
CSVPSGSYNEQFF
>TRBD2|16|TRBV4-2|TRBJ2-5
TGTGCCAGCAGCCAAGACCCAGCGGGGAAAAAAGAGACCCAGTACTTC
CASSQDPAGKKETQYF
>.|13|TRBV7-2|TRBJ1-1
TGTGCCAGCAGCACTAGGGTTTACACTGAAGCTTTCTTT
CASSTRVYTEAFF
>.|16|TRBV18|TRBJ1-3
TGTGCCAGCTCACCAGGGCAGATATCGACCGGAAACACCATATATTTT
CASSPGQISTGNTIYF
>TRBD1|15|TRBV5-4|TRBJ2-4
TGTGCCAGCAGCTTGGTGGGACAGAACAAAAACATTCAGTACTTC
CASSLVGQNKNIQYF
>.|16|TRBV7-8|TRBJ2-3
TGTGCCAGCAGCTCCGACGGGCGAGGGGAGGCAGATACGCAGTATTTT
CASSSDGRGEADTQYF
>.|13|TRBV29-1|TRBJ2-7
TGCAGCGTTGGGGGCGAATCCTCCTACGAGCAGTACTTC
CSVGGESSYEQYF